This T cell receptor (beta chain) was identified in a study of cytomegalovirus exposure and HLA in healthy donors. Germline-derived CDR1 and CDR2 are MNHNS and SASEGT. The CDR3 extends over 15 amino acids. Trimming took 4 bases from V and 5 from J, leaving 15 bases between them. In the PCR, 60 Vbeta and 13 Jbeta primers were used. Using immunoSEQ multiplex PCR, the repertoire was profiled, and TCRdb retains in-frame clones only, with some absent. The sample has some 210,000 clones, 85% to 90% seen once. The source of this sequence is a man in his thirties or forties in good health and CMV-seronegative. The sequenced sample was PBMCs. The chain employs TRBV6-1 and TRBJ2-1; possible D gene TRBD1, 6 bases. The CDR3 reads CASSGRGAEDNEQFF. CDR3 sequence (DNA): TGTGCCAGCAGTGGCAGGGGAGCTGAGGACAATGAGCAGTTCTTC.